The T cell receptor beta chain described here comes from a study of blood T cells in healthy people across ages. For this clonotype: The germline gene is not matched at one end of the junction; a read error may be the cause.

PCR was performed a second time for about 7 to 12 cycles using a sample-barcoded 5' primer and a J-beta primer mix. TCRdb redid the calling of the 5' RACE reads with MiXCR, one entry per CDR3 protein. The data show 1.5 million to 2 million distinct CDR3 sequences, with about 50% seen just once and approximately 2% held by the top ten. CDR1 and CDR2 from the germline V gene are SGHDT and YYEEEE. The CDR3 extends over 17 amino acids. The chain joins TRBV5-6 to TRBJ2-4; D might be TRBD1 (5 bases). TRBJ2-5 matches the DNA end more closely, so the J call is doubtful. The receptor's source is a woman in her thirties or forties in good health. Input material: blood. The CDR3 here is CASRATGSQGRRETQYF. The CDR3 DNA follows: TGTGCAAGCAGAGCTACTGGTAGCCAGGGAAGGCGGGAGACCCAGTACTTC.